Shown below are 29 T cell receptor beta chains from a single sample sequenced in a study of radiotherapy plus CTLA-4 blockade in lung cancer. Assay used: immunoSEQ multiplex PCR; TCRdb lists only in-frame clones, some missing. Of about 73,000 clones in the sample, 87% were seen once. Sequences were derived from peripheral blood, sampled from a patient treated with radiotherapy plus ipilimumab. The receptor source for this set is a human donor with non-small cell lung cancer that progressed on radiotherapy plus ipilimumab.

In this sample, this clone turned up a few times. This sequence joins TRBV6-5 and TRBJ2-7; a possible D gene is TRBD2 (7 bases). CDR1 is MNHEY, CDR2 SVGAGI, per germline. V lost 5 bases and J lost 3, with 14 bases in between. The CDR3 extends over 14 amino acids. CDR3 region: CASSPGGRVYEQYF. The DNA for the CDR3 is TGTGCCAGCAGTCCCGGGGGGCGGGTCTACGAGCAGTACTTC.

This clone was observed once. The V and J genes are TRBV4-1 and TRBJ2-5; 12 nucleotides line up with TRBD2. Germline trimming cut 3 bases from V and 5 bases from J; bases unmatched to any gene: 4. Germline assignment: CDR1 MGHRA and CDR2 YSYEKL. The CDR3 has 15 amino acids. CDR3 in amino acids: CASSQLAGGRETQYF. CDR3 sequence (DNA): TGCGCCAGCAGCCAGCTAGCGGGAGGGAGGGAGACCCAGTACTTC.

The chain combines TRBV14 with TRBJ2-5; D gene unclear. Germline V gives CDR1 SGHDN, CDR2 FVKESK. Trimming pared 0 bases from V and 1 base from J, leaving 12 bases between. The CDR3 sequence is 16 residues long. The CDR3 sequence is CASSQDGDPSQETQYF. CDR3 DNA sequence: TGTGCCAGCAGCCAAGACGGTGATCCCTCCCAAGAGACCCAGTACTTC.

The gene calls are TRBV30 and TRBJ1-2, with D tentatively TRBD1 (6 bases). The germline V gene has CDR1 GTSNPN and CDR2 SVGIG (reference sequence). V lost 1 base and J lost 4, with 7 bases in between. CDR3 size: 12 residues. In nucleotides, the CDR3 is TGTGCCTGGAGTGGGGGGGCCTATGGCTACACCTTC. Amino acid sequence: CAWSGGAYGYTF. Looking up the rest from reference TRBV30 and TRBJ1-2 gives the full variable domain: SQTIHQWPATLVQPVGSPLSLECTVEGTSNPNLYWYRQAAGRGLQLLFYSVGIGQISSEVPQNLSASRPQDRQFILSSKKLLLSDSGFYLCAWSGGAYGYTFGSGTRLTVV.

The genes are TRBV13 and TRBJ2-1; maybe TRBD2 (5 bases). This CDR3 has 17 residues. Germline lookup yields CDR1 PRHDT and CDR2 FYEKMQ (reference sequence). V was trimmed by 2 bases and J by 2 bases, leaving 16 bases between them. The CDR3 DNA reads TGTGCCAGCAGCTTAATTAAGGGCCAGGAGGCCTACAATGAGCAGTTCTTC. This codes for CASSLIKGQEAYNEQFF.

The chain has TRBV2 and TRBJ2-7; TRBD2 matches 7 bases. The J segment lost 4 bases and the V segment lost 6 bases, leaving 6 bases of the junction unmatched. Germline V lookup: CDR1 SNHLY, CDR2 FYNNEI. The CDR3 totals 13 residues. The CDR3 loop reads CASRRDYFYEQYV. CDR3 coding DNA: TGTGCCAGCAGGCGGGACTACTTTTACGAGCAGTACGTC.

This clone has more than one count but fewer than ten. The chain has TRBV6-5 and TRBJ1-2; 7 nucleotides line up with TRBD1. The ends lost 10 bases at V and 2 bases at J; junction bases unmatched: 7. Germline V gene lookup returns CDR1 MNHEY and CDR2 SVGAGI. There are 13 residues in the CDR3. CDR3 coding DNA: TGTGCCACCGCGGGACAGAACAACTATGGCTACACCTTC. Residues: CATAGQNNYGYTF.

The genes are TRBV6-6 and TRBJ2-5; tentatively, D is TRBD1 (6 bases). V was shortened by 7 bases and J by 4 bases, with 16 bases between the two germline ends. This CDR3 is built from 14 residues. CDR1 and CDR2 (germline): MNHNY, SVGAGI (reference sequence). For the CDR3, the DNA is TGTGCCAGCATCCTCGACAGGCTGGGAGAGACCCAGTACTTC. It yields the protein CASILDRLGETQYF.

The chain recombines TRBV27 with TRBJ2-7; weak D call: TRBD2 (6 bases). Germline-derived CDR1 and CDR2 are MNHEY and SMNVEV (reference sequence). V was clipped by 8 bases and J by 3 bases, with 29 bases between them. The CDR3 totals 18 residues. The CDR3 sequence: CASPPPSLGGPTNYEQYV. In DNA form, the CDR3 reads TGTGCCAGCCCTCCCCCCAGCCTCGGGGGTCCTACCAACTACGAGCAGTACGTC.

This clone was detected only once. The rearrangement uses TRBV7-2 and TRBJ2-1, with no clear D. The CDR3 sequence is 11 residues long. CDR1 and CDR2 (germline): SGHTA, FQGNSA. The ends were cut back, 3 bases at V and 6 bases at J, with 3 bases in the middle. The CDR3 coding sequence is TGTGCCAGCAGCTTCGCCAATGAGCAGTTCTTC. Protein: CASSFANEQFF. The whole variable domain, filled in from reference TRBV7-2 and TRBJ2-1, reads GAGVSQSPSNKVTEKGKDVELRCDPISGHTALYWYRQSLGQGLEFLIYFQGNSAPDKSGLPSDRFSAERTGGSVSTLTIQRTQQEDSAVYLCASSFANEQFFGPGTRLTVL.

This sequence joins TRBV9 and TRBJ2-1; D is possibly TRBD2 (6 bases). The CDR3 covers 15 residues. V was clipped by 0 bases and J by 0 bases, with 7 bases between them. The germline V gene has CDR1 SGDLS and CDR2 YYNGEE. CDR3 loop: CASSVVAVSYNEQFF. In DNA, the CDR3 is TGTGCCAGCAGCGTAGTAGCGGTCTCCTACAATGAGCAGTTCTTC.

V is TRBV11-2 and J is TRBJ2-3; D remains ambiguous. There are 15 residues in the CDR3. The germline V gene has CDR1 SGHAT and CDR2 FQNNGV. V lost 5 bases to trimming and J lost 5 bases, with 17 bases between them. The DNA of the CDR3 is TGTGCCAGCAGCCCCGTGACCGGGTTTGGAGATACGCAGTATTTT. It is translated as CASSPVTGFGDTQYF.

The chain employs TRBV9 and TRBJ2-1, with TRBD2 matching over 8 bases. Germline V gene lookup returns CDR1 SGDLS and CDR2 YYNGEE. The CDR3 totals 15 residues. V shed 4 bases, J shed 13 bases, and the junction held 16 bases outside the gene matches. The CDR3 DNA is TGTGCCAGCAGCCCCCCGGGACTAGATCTCGGAGGACAGTTCTTC. Residues: CASSPPGLDLGGQFF.

The chain carries TRBV30 and TRBJ2-6; perhaps D is TRBD1 or TRBD2 (5 bases each). Germline values: CDR1 GTSNPN, CDR2 SVGIG (reference sequence). Trimming shortened V by 0 bases and J by 2 bases, and 8 bases separated the two germline ends. The CDR3 length is 15 residues. The CDR3 DNA follows: TGTGCCTGGAGTGTTTTGGGGGCTGGGGCCAACGTCCTGACTTTC. Encoded protein: CAWSVLGAGANVLTF.

The genes are TRBV10-2 and TRBJ1-5, with D perhaps TRBD1 (6 bases). Trimming removed 2 bases at V and 7 bases at J, with 15 bases between. This CDR3 contains 15 residues. Germline values: CDR1 WSHSY, CDR2 SAAADI. CDR3 sequence: CASSEPWGRGQPQHF. Here the CDR3 DNA reads TGCGCCAGCAGTGAGCCCTGGGGGAGGGGGCAGCCCCAGCATTTT.

This chain connects TRBV7-2 to TRBJ2-3, with 8 bases identical to TRBD2. This CDR3 comprises 15 residues. Losses at the gene ends were 5 bases for V and 3 bases for J; bases not matched to a gene: 7. CDR1 and CDR2 from the germline V gene are SGHTA and FQGNSA. The chain's CDR3 is CASSQAGVGTDTQYF. CDR3 coding DNA: TGTGCCAGCAGCCAAGCGGGGGTCGGGACAGATACGCAGTATTTT.

The chain uses TRBV30 and TRBJ1-4; D might be TRBD1 (5 bases). Germline CDR1 is GTSNPN and CDR2 is SVGIG (reference sequence). The V and J ends lost 2 bases and 5 bases respectively, with 18 bases between them. The CDR3 is 16 amino acids. The CDR3 sequence: CAWSNPTGTENEKLFF. DNA of the CDR3: TGTGCCTGGAGTAACCCCACCGGGACCGAAAATGAAAAACTGTTTTTT.

V and J are TRBV9 and TRBJ2-1; 9 bases map to TRBD2. Germline CDR1 reads SGDLS; CDR2 reads YYNGEE. The CDR3 loop spans 15 amino acids. The V segment lost 2 bases and the J segment 8 bases; nucleotides outside the gene matches: 8. CDR3 DNA sequence: TGTGCCAGCAGCGTCGGCGGGAGGGCCGGGTATGAGCAGTTCTTC. Amino acid sequence: CASSVGGRAGYEQFF.

This chain connects TRBV28 to TRBJ2-1, with D possibly TRBD2 on 5 matching bases. Germline-derived CDR1 and CDR2 are MDHEN and SYDVKM. This CDR3 is 18 amino acids long. The V end was cut by 2 bases, the J end by 0 bases, with 17 bases between. CDR3 DNA sequence: TGTGCCAGCAGTTTACCCACCCTCAGCGGTTACTCCTACAATGAGCAGTTCTTC. It encodes CASSLPTLSGYSYNEQFF.

The chain has TRBV6-1 and TRBJ2-3; 8 bases match TRBD2. V lost 8 bases and J lost 3; bases outside the gene matches: 4. The CDR3 length is 13 residues. Per germline, CDR1 MNHNS and CDR2 SASEGT. The CDR3 loop is CASSRGGTDTQYF. In DNA, the CDR3 is TGTGCCAGCTCCCGCGGGGGGACAGATACGCAGTATTTT.

This chain connects TRBV30 to TRBJ1-5, with D tentatively TRBD1 (5 bases). The CDR3 has 14 residues. Per germline, CDR1 GTSNPN and CDR2 SVGIG (reference sequence). The V and J ends lost 1 base and 6 bases respectively, with 13 bases between them. CDR3 nucleotide sequence: TGTGCCTGGAGTGGATGGGGGGACGGTCAGCCCCAGCATTTT. This translates into CAWSGWGDGQPQHF.

This clone was found a few times. The J gene is TRBJ2-4, the V gene TRBV7-9, with D tentatively TRBD2 (6 bases). V was clipped by 5 bases and J by 13 bases, with 12 bases between them. This CDR3 has 11 residues. CDR1 is SEHNR, CDR2 FQNEAQ, per germline (reference sequence). The CDR3 DNA reads as TGTGCCAGCAGCCCAGGACTACGACAGTACTTC. It is translated as CASSPGLRQYF.

V usage is TRBV20-1 and J usage is TRBJ2-5; a weak D match, TRBD1 (5 bases). The CDR3 spans 11 residues. The germline V and J ends were trimmed by 3 bases and 4 bases, with 6 bases remaining between them. Germline CDR1 DFQATT, CDR2 SNEGSKA (reference sequence). CDR3 nucleotide sequence: TGCAGTGCTAGCCAGGGAGAGACCCAGTACTTC. Translating gives CSASQGETQYF.

V and J are TRBV7-3 and TRBJ2-4; TRBD2 is a possible D gene (5 bases). V was shortened by 2 bases and J by 6 bases, with 5 bases between the two germline ends. This CDR3 comprises 12 residues. Looked up from germline, CDR1 is SGHTA and CDR2 is FQGTGA. The CDR3 here is CASSLGLNIQYF. In DNA, the CDR3 is TGTGCCAGCAGCTTAGGACTAAACATTCAGTACTTC.

The chain recombines TRBV2 with TRBJ1-2; tentatively, D is TRBD1 (5 bases). Deletions cut 8 bases from V and 5 bases from J, with 12 bases between. Per the germline V gene, CDR1 is SNHLY and CDR2 is FYNNEI. This CDR3 spans 12 amino acids. The CDR3 loop reads CASDSGRYGYTF. The CDR3 region has the DNA TGTGCCAGCGATTCGGGGCGGTATGGCTACACCTTC. Together with reference TRBV2 and TRBJ1-2, the CDR3 gives the full variable domain: EPEVTQTPSHQVTQMGQEVILRCVPISNHLYFYWYRQILGQKVEFLVSFYNNEISEKSEIFDDQFSVERPDGSNFTLKIRSTKLEDSAMYFCASDSGRYGYTFGSGTRLTVV.

The J gene is TRBJ2-2, the V gene TRBV19; TRBD2 might be the D (6 bases). The CDR3 is made up of 17 amino acids. V was cut by 2 bases and J by 5 bases, with 18 bases left in between. Germline V gene sequence: CDR1 LNHDA, CDR2 SQIVND (reference sequence). CDR3 in DNA: TGTGCCAGTAGTATAAGGAAGCCGGGACTTAGGACCGGGGAGCTGTTTTTT. Translation: CASSIRKPGLRTGELFF.

The V gene is TRBV19, the J gene TRBJ1-1, with D hard to call. This CDR3 has 14 residues. Germline V CDR1 and CDR2: LNHDA, SQIVND (reference sequence). Trimming left V 6 bases short and J 3 bases short, with 14 bases between. For the CDR3, the DNA is TGTGCCAGTAGCTATCGGCCTGGGGACACTGAAGCTTTCTTT. Amino acids: CASSYRPGDTEAFF.

CDR3 loop: CASSSAGTKEAGELFF. DNA of the CDR3: TGTGCCAGCAGCTCAGCGGGGACAAAAGAGGCCGGGGAGCTGTTTTTT. This chain uses TRBV9 with TRBJ2-2, with D tentatively TRBD2 (7 bases). The CDR3 consists of 16 residues. CDR1 is SGDLS, CDR2 YYNGEE, per germline. V was shortened by 4 bases and J by 6 bases, with 19 bases between the two germline ends. Looking up the rest from reference TRBV9 and TRBJ2-2 gives the full variable domain: DSGVTQTPKHLITATGQRVTLRCSPRSGDLSVYWYQQSLDQGLQFLIQYYNGEERAKGNILERFSAQQFPDLHSELNLSSLELGDSALYFCASSSAGTKEAGELFFGEGSRLTVL.

This clone was observed once. The chain recombines TRBV19 with TRBJ1-5; D possibly corresponds to TRBD1 (5 bases). The CDR3 covers 16 residues. From germline, CDR1 is LNHDA and CDR2 SQIVND (reference sequence). V was pared by 3 bases and J by 2 bases, with 14 bases between. The CDR3 is CASSISQGGGNQPQHF. CDR3 nucleotide sequence: TGTGCCAGTAGTATTAGCCAGGGAGGAGGCAATCAGCCCCAGCATTTT.